This T cell receptor beta chain was captured in a study of T-cell memory formation after mild COVID-19. For the study at large: In these data, TCR clusters were largely donor specific.

As for this clonotype: Antigen unknown.

Findings of the study overall: Cross-reactive memory appears to have joined, as suggested by some responding clones showing up in pre-infection memory. CM and EM subsets held most contracting CD4+ clones; EMRA held CD8+ ones.

Researchers used 5'RACE with constant-segment primers to make TCR alpha and TCR beta cDNA libraries that carry sample barcodes and UMIs. TCRdb called the 5' RACE reads again in MiXCR, with one record for every CDR3 protein. Seen here are 250,000 to 300,000 distinct CDR3 sequences, roughly 16% observed once, and the top ten hold 22%. Germline CDR1 SEHNR, CDR2 FQNEAQ (reference sequence). With V trimmed by 0 bases and J by 5 bases, 4 bases remained unmatched. The CDR3 consists of 15 residues. The sequencing sample was made of PBMCs or a T cell subset sorted from them (not recorded which). This sequence joins TRBV7-9 and TRBJ2-5; 9 nucleotides match TRBD1. The sequence was collected from a man younger than 35 who had mild COVID-19 (a few samples of this study predate the infection). Cell type and time point are not known. CDR3 protein: CASSLATGGKETQYF. The CDR3 region has the DNA TGTGCCAGCAGCTTAGCGACAGGGGGGAAGGAGACCCAGTACTTC. The whole variable domain, filled in from reference TRBV7-9 and TRBJ2-5, reads DTGVSQNPRHKITKRGQNVTFRCDPISEHNRLYWYRQTLGQGPEFLTYFQNEAQLEKSRLLSDRFSAERPKGSFSTLEIQRTEQGDSAMYLCASSLATGGKETQYFGPGTRLLVL.